A selection of T cell receptor beta chains follows, all from one sample in a study of T-cell memory formation after mild COVID-19. TCRdb itself ran the 5' RACE reads through MiXCR, one entry per CDR3 protein. The table has 300,000 to 400,000 distinct CDR3 sequences, around an eighth seen once. Input material: PBMCs or a T cell subset sorted from them (not recorded which). The receptors derive from a young man who had mild COVID-19 (a few samples of this study predate the infection). Cell type and time point are not known. Each CDR3 is given with its conserved first and last residue. The D gene is left open where the match is weak. Part of the rows lack a size; the others show once, few, many or a class for expanded clones.

TRBJ1-1,-,-,15,TRBV15,TGTGCCACCAGCAGAGGGGTCCGCCAGGTGTCTGAAGCTTTCTTT,CATSRGVRQVSEAFF
TRBJ2-3,-,-,14,TRBV20-1,TGCAGTGCCCGGGCAGCTTTACCCACAGATACGCAGTATTTT,CSARAALPTDTQYF
TRBJ2-3,few,-,11,TRBV28,TGTGCCAGTTCTTGGTCAGATACGCAGTATTTT,CASSWSDTQYF
TRBJ2-1,few,-,16,TRBV5-1,TGCGCCAGCAGCCTTGGCGGTTCGGCAGGCTACAATGAGCAGTTCTTC,CASSLGGSAGYNEQFF
TRBJ1-1,few,TRBD1,14,TRBV29-1,TGCAGCGTTATGACAGGGACGGTCTACACTGAAGCTTTCTTT,CSVMTGTVYTEAFF
TRBJ2-7,-,TRBD2,18,TRBV9,TGTGCCAGCAGCCCAGGGACTAGCGGGAGCCCCACATCCTACGAGCAGTACTTC,CASSPGTSGSPTSYEQYF
TRBJ1-1,few,TRBD1,13,TRBV6-5,TGTGCCAGCATTGGACAGGGGTTCACTGAAGCTTTCTTT,CASIGQGFTEAFF
TRBJ1-1,-,-,13,TRBV20-1,TGCAGTGCTAGAGTTCAGGGCTCGACTGAAGCTTTCTTT,CSARVQGSTEAFF
TRBJ1-2,-,TRBD1,15,TRBV7-9,TGTGCCAGCAGCTCACCGGGACAGGGGGGTCGCGGCTACACCTTC,CASSSPGQGGRGYTF
TRBJ2-7,few,TRBD2,18,TRBV5-1,TGCGCCAGCAGCCTTAGGACTAGCGGGGGGCCGATCTCCTACGAGCAGTACTTC,CASSLRTSGGPISYEQYF
TRBJ1-6,many,TRBD1,16,TRBV4-1,TGCGCCAGCAGCCAACTCGACGGACAGGTTAATTCACCCCTCCACTTT,CASSQLDGQVNSPLHF
TRBJ2-2,many,-,15,TRBV5-1,TGCGCCAGCAGCTTGGTAGAACCACCCCTCGGGGAGCTGTTTTTT,CASSLVEPPLGELFF
TRBJ2-3,many,TRBD1,16,TRBV7-3,TGTGCCAGCAGCCCTAGTCCGGGACAGTGGGCAGATACGCAGTATTTT,CASSPSPGQWADTQYF
TRBJ1-1,-,-,13,TRBV12-3/TRBV12-4,TGTGCCAGCAGTTTAAGTGAGACTGTAGAAGCTTTCTTT,CASSLSETVEAFF
TRBJ1-5,few,-,18,TRBV4-1,TGCGCCAGCAGCCCGGTGGGGACCGGGGACTATAGCAATCAGCCCCAGCATTTT,CASSPVGTGDYSNQPQHF
TRBJ2-2,-,-,17,TRBV12-3/TRBV12-4,TGTGCCAGCCACCCTCATGGGGGGGGGGCAGGGACCGGGGAGCTGTTTTTT,CASHPHGGGAGTGELFF
TRBJ2-6,-,-,19,TRBV5-1,TGCGCCAGCAGCTTGGCCTCCACCCCGAGGAGGTCTGGGGCCAACGTCCTGACTTTC,CASSLASTPRRSGANVLTF
TRBJ2-1,-,TRBD1,15,TRBV6-2/TRBV6-3,TGTGCCAGCAACCGGGACAGGGCTCCCTACAATGAGCAGTTCTTC,CASNRDRAPYNEQFF
TRBJ2-3,-,-,15,TRBV14,TGTGCCAGCAGCGTCGTAGCGGCTAGCACAGATACGCAGTATTTT,CASSVVAASTDTQYF
TRBJ2-3,few,TRBD1,15,TRBV4-3,TGCGCCAGCAGCCAAGTAGGGACAGGGGCAGATACGCAGTATTTT,CASSQVGTGADTQYF
TRBJ2-1,-,-,17,TRBV27,TGTGCCAGCAGTTTCTCGGGAGGCGGGGGCCTATACAATGAGCAGTTCTTC,CASSFSGGGGLYNEQFF
TRBJ2-7,few,-,13,TRBV18,TGTGCCAGCTCACCACGGGACGTCTACGAGCAGTACTTC,CASSPRDVYEQYF
TRBJ2-7,many,-,14,TRBV4-1,TGCGCCAGCAGCCAAGTGCAGGGGAGGAACGAGCAGTACTTC,CASSQVQGRNEQYF
TRBJ2-6,-,-,11,TRBV6-6,TGTGCCTACTCTGGGGCCAACGTCCTGACTTTC,CAYSGANVLTF
TRBJ1-1,few,-,13,TRBV15,TGTGCCACCAGCAGAGCGGAGAACACTGAAGCTTTCTTT,CATSRAENTEAFF
TRBJ2-7,few,TRBD1,13,TRBV12-3/TRBV12-4,TGTGCCAGCAGTATGAACAGGGGCTACGAGCAGTACTTC,CASSMNRGYEQYF